The present TCR beta chain was sequenced within a study of OX40 agonist ivuxolimab in advanced cancers. CDR1 is GTSNPN and CDR2 is SVGIG in the germline V gene (reference sequence). V lost 3 bases to trimming and J lost 8 bases, with 11 bases between them. There are 13 residues in the CDR3. Measured with immunoSEQ multiplex PCR; TCRdb has only the in-frame clones, and not every one. The sample yields 70,000 to 95,000 clones, 84% seen once. Concerning this clone itself: Its target is not known.

Study-level points and caveats: Averaging showed that CD8+ T cells had more expanded clones than CD4+ did.

This TCR was recovered from an adult with an advanced solid tumor such as melanoma, head and neck, liver or kidney cancer. V usage is TRBV30 and J usage is TRBJ1-6; D remains unclear. Sequenced here: CD4+ or CD8+ T cells sorted from blood, sampled in a trial of the OX40 agonist ivuxolimab. The DNA for the CDR3 is TGTGCCTGGAGCGGCGGGATCGATTCACCCCTCCACTTT. The encoded protein is CAWSGGIDSPLHF.